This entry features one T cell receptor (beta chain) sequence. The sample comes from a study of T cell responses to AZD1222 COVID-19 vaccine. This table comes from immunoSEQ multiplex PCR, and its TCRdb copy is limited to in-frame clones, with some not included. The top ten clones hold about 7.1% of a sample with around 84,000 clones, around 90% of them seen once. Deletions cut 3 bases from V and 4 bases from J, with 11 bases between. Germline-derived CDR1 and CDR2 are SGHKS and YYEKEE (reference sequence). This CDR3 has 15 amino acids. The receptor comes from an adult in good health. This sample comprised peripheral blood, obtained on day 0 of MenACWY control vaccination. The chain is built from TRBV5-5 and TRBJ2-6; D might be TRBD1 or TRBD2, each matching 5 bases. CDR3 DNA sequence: TGTGCCAGCAGCTGGATGGGGGAGGGGGCCAACGTCCTGACTTTC. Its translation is CASSWMGEGANVLTF.